This T cell receptor (beta chain) was captured by sequencing in a study of blood T cell repertoires in COVID-19. Study overall: Donors in the United States, Italy and Spain gave samples during acute or convalescent COVID-19. Nucleic acid was either cDNA or gDNA, and it came from T cells, B-cell-depleted T cells, or PBMCs.

In the authors' methods: Nucleated cell number was recorded as an estimate derived from reference gene primer amplification. Some clones are missing from TCRdb's copy, which holds only in-frame ones; the method was immunoSEQ multiplex PCR. That table furnishes V, J and clone size, whereas the DNA furnished D and trimming. The table lists a few hundred thousand clones, about 83% of them singletons, with about 2% in the top ten. The CDR3 is 19 residues long. Germline loops: CDR1 SGHKS, CDR2 YYEKEE (reference sequence). With 4 bases clipped from V and 7 bases from J, the junction kept 15 bases outside the gene matches.

This TCR was recovered from a man aged 30-40 years who had recovered from COVID-19. Sequenced sample: peripheral blood. This chain joins TRBV5-5 and TRBJ2-2, with 14 bases aligning to TRBD2. CDR3 region: CASSPRLAGGLLVDGELFF. The CDR3, as DNA: TGTGCCAGCAGCCCTAGACTAGCGGGGGGGCTGCTAGTCGACGGGGAGCTGTTTTTT.